These 18 T cell receptor beta chains came from one sample sequenced in a study of blood T cell repertoires in COVID-19. The data were produced by immunoSEQ multiplex PCR, yet TCRdb's version contains in-frame clones alone and is incomplete. This sample has about 260,000 clones, with approximately 84% found just once. Sequenced: peripheral blood. These receptors came from a woman aged 80 or over with acute or convalescent COVID-19.

The chain employs TRBV15 and TRBJ1-5; 7 bases align to TRBD1. CDR1 and CDR2 from the germline V gene are LNHNV and YYDKDF (reference sequence). J lost 4 bases, V lost 5 bases, and 11 bases had no gene match. The CDR3 covers 16 residues. The CDR3 DNA is TGTGCCACCAGCGGACAAGACAGGGCAATTAATCAGCCCCAGCATTTT. This translates into CATSGQDRAINQPQHF.

The genes are TRBV28 and TRBJ1-2, with 7 bases fitting TRBD1. CDR1 is MDHEN and CDR2 is SYDVKM in the germline V gene. The CDR3 is 14 residues long. The ends lost 4 bases at V and 1 base at J; junction bases unmatched: 3. In nucleotides, the CDR3 is TGTGCCAGCAGTTACAGGGGAGGTAACTATGGCTACACCTTC. Translated, it gives CASSYRGGNYGYTF.

This chain joins TRBV28 and TRBJ1-2; D not resolved. CDR1 and CDR2 from the germline V gene are MDHEN and SYDVKM. CDR3 length equals 11 residues. V dropped 3 bases and J dropped 8 bases, with 7 bases sitting between them. Written as DNA, the CDR3 is TGTGCCAGCAGTTTTATGGGCGGCTACACCTTC. This gives the protein CASSFMGGYTF.

The chain recombines TRBV5-5 with TRBJ2-5, with 9 bases identical to TRBD2. Germline CDR1 is SGHKS and CDR2 is YYEKEE (reference sequence). The junction had 4 bases not matched to a gene; V was cut back by 0 bases and J by 4 bases. The CDR3 runs 15 residues. CDR3 protein: CASSLDSGSGETQYF. Here the CDR3 DNA reads TGTGCCAGCAGCTTGGATAGCGGGAGTGGAGAGACCCAGTACTTC.

A single count supports this clone. This CDR3 reads CASSLEGAGTEAFF. CDR3 bases: TGCGCCAGCAGCTTGGAGGGGGCTGGCACTGAAGCTTTCTTT. This chain joins TRBV5-1 and TRBJ1-1, with 7 bases identical to TRBD1. V dropped 0 bases and J dropped 4; count of bases not matched to a gene: 3. This CDR3 is 14 amino acids long. Germline values: CDR1 SGHRS, CDR2 YFSETQ.

The chain joins TRBV4-3 to TRBJ1-6; D might be TRBD1 (5 bases). Trimming pared 4 bases from V and 8 bases from J, leaving 12 bases between. This CDR3 is 14 amino acids long. Germline values: CDR1 LGHNA, CDR2 YSLEER. CDR3 sequence (DNA): TGCGCCAGCAGCCTGGGCCGGGGGGATTCACCCCTCCACTTT. As protein: CASSLGRGDSPLHF.

V is TRBV4-1 and J is TRBJ2-5, with 8 bases matching TRBD1. Germline CDR1 and CDR2: MGHRA and YSYEKL. The CDR3 is made up of 14 amino acids. J was trimmed by 4 bases and V by 2 bases; bases with no gene match: 3. CDR3 in DNA: TGCGCCAGCAGCCAACTTACAGGGGGAGAGACCCAGTACTTC. Translating gives CASSQLTGGETQYF.

The chain uses TRBV24-1 and TRBJ2-3; 8 nucleotides agree with TRBD1. Trimming took 4 bases from V and 1 from J; bases not matched to a gene: 6. The CDR3 contains 16 residues. Germline loops: CDR1 KGHDR, CDR2 SFDVKD. The DNA for the CDR3 is TGTGCCACCAGTGACTACCAGGGGGCGGGCACAGATACGCAGTATTTT. This gives the protein CATSDYQGAGTDTQYF.

This clone has a single count. V and J are TRBV3-1 (or the pseudogene TRBV3-2) and TRBJ1-4, with 12 bases fitting TRBD1. V trimming: 4 bases; J trimming: 12 bases; junction bases outside the gene matches: 3. The CDR3 loop spans 13 amino acids. The germline V gene encodes CDR1 LGHDT and CDR2 YNNKEL (reference sequence). DNA of the CDR3: TGTGCCAGCAGCCTGGGGACAGGGGGCGAACTGTTTTTT. This translates into CASSLGTGGELFF.

The CDR3 DNA reads TGTGCCACCAGCCGGGACAGGGGGTACACTGAAGCTTTCTTT. It is translated as CATSRDRGYTEAFF. The J gene is TRBJ1-1, the V gene TRBV15, with 11 bases aligning to TRBD1. Germline values: CDR1 LNHNV, CDR2 YYDKDF (reference sequence). The J segment lost 3 bases and the V segment lost 5 bases, leaving 2 bases of the junction unmatched. The CDR3 extends over 14 amino acids.

The V gene is TRBV5-8, the J gene TRBJ2-5; TRBD2 matches at 7 bases. Germline loops: CDR1 SGHTS, CDR2 YDEGEE. The CDR3 sequence is 14 residues long. V was pared by 5 bases and J by 4 bases, with 8 bases of the junction left unmatched. CDR3 nucleotide sequence: TGTGCCAGCAGTCCGGGAGGAGCCCGAGAGACCCAGTACTTC. This gives the protein CASSPGGARETQYF.

This clone was counted a few times. The V call is TRBV15, the J call TRBJ2-1; 8 nucleotides align to TRBD2. The CDR3 is 13 amino acids. V was pared by 5 bases and J by 14 bases, with 11 bases of the junction left unmatched. Germline V gives CDR1 LNHNV, CDR2 YYDKDF (reference sequence). The CDR3 protein is CATSFGSGRGKFF. CDR3 in DNA: TGTGCCACCAGCTTCGGAAGCGGGAGAGGGAAGTTCTTC. Supplemented by reference TRBV15 and TRBJ2-1, the full variable domain reads DAMVIQNPRYQVTQFGKPVTLSCSQTLNHNVMYWYQQKSSQAPKLLFHYYDKDFNNEADTPDNFQSRRPNTSFCFLDIRSPGLGDTAMYLCATSFGSGRGKFFGPGTRLTVL.

The rearrangement uses TRBV6-5 and TRBJ1-1, with TRBD1 as a possible D gene (5 bases). V lost 4 bases to trimming and J lost 5 bases, with 17 bases between them. CDR1 MNHEY and CDR2 SVGAGI come from the germline V gene. The CDR3 spans 15 residues. Here the CDR3 DNA reads TGTGCCAGCAGTTCCTCCCTCCCAGGGAAGACTGAAGCTTTCTTT. It specifies CASSSSLPGKTEAFF.

The chain combines TRBV19 with TRBJ2-3; weak D call: TRBD1 (5 bases). Trimming removed 5 bases from V and 1 base from J, with 16 bases in between. Germline loops: CDR1 LNHDA, CDR2 SQIVND (reference sequence). This CDR3 region has 16 residues. CDR3 nucleotide sequence: TGTGCCAGTAGTCCACTGGACCTAGGGGGCACAGATACGCAGTATTTT. It specifies CASSPLDLGGTDTQYF.

This chain uses TRBV6-6 with TRBJ1-6; 8 bases map to TRBD1. CDR1 and CDR2 (germline): MNHNY, SVGAGI (reference sequence). The CDR3 runs to 14 residues. The ends lost 5 bases at V and 7 bases at J; junction bases unmatched: 4. CDR3 sequence reads: CASSRTGTNSPLHF. CDR3 coding DNA: TGTGCCAGCAGTAGGACAGGGACAAATTCACCCCTCCACTTT.

The V call is TRBV5-6, the J call TRBJ2-2; TRBD2 might be the D (6 bases). In germline, CDR1 is SGHDT, CDR2 YYEEEE. Trimming removed 0 bases at V and 6 bases at J, with 15 bases between. This CDR3 region has 16 residues. The CDR3 DNA reads TGTGCCAGCAGCTTGGGGCGGGAACCTAGGGCCGGGGAGCTGTTTTTT. It codes for CASSLGREPRAGELFF.

The rearrangement links TRBV19 to TRBJ2-1, with a weak D call TRBD2 (6 bases). Germline V gives CDR1 LNHDA, CDR2 SQIVND (reference sequence). V gave up 4 bases and J gave up 10 bases, with 23 bases separating them. The CDR3 contains 16 residues. The CDR3 nucleotides are TGTGCCAGTAGTACCGGGGGACGGAGGCTGACAAGCGAGCAGTTCTTC. Its protein is CASSTGGRRLTSEQFF.

J is TRBJ2-3 and V is TRBV9, with D possibly being TRBD2 (7 bases). Deletions cut 2 bases from V and 2 bases from J, with 15 bases between. The CDR3 spans 16 residues. The germline CDR1 and CDR2 sequences are SGDLS and YYNGEE. Here the CDR3 reads CASSVLGGAPTDTQYF. The DNA of the CDR3 is TGTGCCAGCAGCGTCCTTGGGGGGGCCCCCACAGATACGCAGTATTTT.